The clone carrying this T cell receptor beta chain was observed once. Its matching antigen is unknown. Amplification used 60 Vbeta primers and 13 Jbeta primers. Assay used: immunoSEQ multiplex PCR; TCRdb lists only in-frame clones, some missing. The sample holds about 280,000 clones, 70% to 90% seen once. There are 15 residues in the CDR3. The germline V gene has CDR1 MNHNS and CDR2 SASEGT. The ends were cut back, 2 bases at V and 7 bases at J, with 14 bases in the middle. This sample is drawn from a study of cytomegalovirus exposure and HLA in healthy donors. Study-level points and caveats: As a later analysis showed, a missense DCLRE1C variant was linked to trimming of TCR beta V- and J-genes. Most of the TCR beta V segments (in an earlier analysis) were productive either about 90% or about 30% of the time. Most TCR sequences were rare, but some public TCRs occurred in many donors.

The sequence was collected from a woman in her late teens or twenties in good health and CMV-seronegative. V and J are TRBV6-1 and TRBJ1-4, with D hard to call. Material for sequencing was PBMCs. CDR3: CASSETGEIREKLFF. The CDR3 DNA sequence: TGTGCCAGCAGTGAAACCGGGGAAATACGTGAAAAACTGTTTTTT.